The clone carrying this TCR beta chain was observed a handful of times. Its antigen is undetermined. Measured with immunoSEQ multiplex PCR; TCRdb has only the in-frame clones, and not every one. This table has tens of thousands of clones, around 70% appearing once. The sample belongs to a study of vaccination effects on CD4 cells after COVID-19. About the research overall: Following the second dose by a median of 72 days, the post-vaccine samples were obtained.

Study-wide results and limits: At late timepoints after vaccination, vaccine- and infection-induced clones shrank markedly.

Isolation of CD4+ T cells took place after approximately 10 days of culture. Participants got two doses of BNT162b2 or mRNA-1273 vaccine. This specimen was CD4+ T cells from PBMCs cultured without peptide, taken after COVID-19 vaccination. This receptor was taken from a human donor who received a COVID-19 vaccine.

CDR3 coding DNA: TGTGCCAGCAGTTACGCGGACAGGGTGGCTAGCGGGGAGTACTTC. The encoded protein is CASSYADRVASGEYF. The genes are TRBV6-2 or TRBV6-3 and TRBJ2-4, with D possibly TRBD2 on 9 matching bases. Germline assignment: CDR1 MNHEY and CDR2 SVGEGT. The length of the CDR3 is 15 residues. Between the trimmed V and J ends, which lost 2 bases and 14 bases, there was a span of 22 bases.